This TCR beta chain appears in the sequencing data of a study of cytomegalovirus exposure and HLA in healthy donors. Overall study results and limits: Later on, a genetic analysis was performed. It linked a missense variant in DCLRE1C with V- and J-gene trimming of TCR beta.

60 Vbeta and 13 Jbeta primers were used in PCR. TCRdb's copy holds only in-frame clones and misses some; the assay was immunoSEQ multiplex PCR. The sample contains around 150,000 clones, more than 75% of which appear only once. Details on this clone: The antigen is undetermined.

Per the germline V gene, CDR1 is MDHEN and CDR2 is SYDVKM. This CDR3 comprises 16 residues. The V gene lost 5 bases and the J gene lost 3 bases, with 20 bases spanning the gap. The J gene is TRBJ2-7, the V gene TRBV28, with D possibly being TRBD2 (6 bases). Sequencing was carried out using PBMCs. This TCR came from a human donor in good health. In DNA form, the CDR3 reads TGTGCCAGCAGTGATACCCGACCACGACTAGACTACGAGCAGTACTTC. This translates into CASSDTRPRLDYEQYF. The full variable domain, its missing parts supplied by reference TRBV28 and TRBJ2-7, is DVKVTQSSRYLVKRTGEKVFLECVQDMDHENMFWYRQDPGLGLRLIYFSYDVKMKEKGDIPEGYSVSREKKERFSLILESASTNQTSMYLCASSDTRPRLDYEQYFGPGTRLTVT.